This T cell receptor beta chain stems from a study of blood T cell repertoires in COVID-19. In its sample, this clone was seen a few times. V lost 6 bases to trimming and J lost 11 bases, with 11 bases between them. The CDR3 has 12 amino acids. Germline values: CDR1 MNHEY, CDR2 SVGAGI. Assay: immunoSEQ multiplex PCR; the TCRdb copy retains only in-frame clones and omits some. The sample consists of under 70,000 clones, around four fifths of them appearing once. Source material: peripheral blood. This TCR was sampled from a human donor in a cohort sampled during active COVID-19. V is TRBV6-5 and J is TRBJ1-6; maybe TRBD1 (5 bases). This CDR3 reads CASRSGITPLHF. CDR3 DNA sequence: TGTGCCAGCAGGTCAGGGATAACACCCCTCCACTTT.